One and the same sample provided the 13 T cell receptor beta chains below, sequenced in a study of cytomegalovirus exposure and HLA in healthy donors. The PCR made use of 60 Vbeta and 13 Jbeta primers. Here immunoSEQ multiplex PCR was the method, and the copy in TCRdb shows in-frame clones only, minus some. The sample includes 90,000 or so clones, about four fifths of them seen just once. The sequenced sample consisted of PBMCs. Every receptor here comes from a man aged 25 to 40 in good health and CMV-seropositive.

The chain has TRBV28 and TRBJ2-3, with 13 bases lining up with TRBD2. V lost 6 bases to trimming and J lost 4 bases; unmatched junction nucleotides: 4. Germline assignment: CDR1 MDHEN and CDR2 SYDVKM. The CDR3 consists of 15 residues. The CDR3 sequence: CASRGTSGISDTQYF. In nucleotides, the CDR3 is TGTGCCAGCAGGGGGACTAGCGGGATATCAGATACGCAGTATTTT.

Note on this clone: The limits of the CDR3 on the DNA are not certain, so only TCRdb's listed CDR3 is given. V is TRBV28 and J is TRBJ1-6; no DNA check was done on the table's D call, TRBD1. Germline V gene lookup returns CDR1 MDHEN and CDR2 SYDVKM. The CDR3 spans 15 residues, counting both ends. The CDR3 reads CASSSGQGNNSPLHF.

CDR3 nucleotide sequence: TGTGCCAGCAGGCTTAACAGGGGGAAAGCTTTCTTT. Protein sequence: CASRLNRGKAFF. The rearrangement links TRBV6-1 to TRBJ1-1; 8 positions match TRBD1. CDR3 size: 12 residues. J gave up 9 bases and V 6 bases, and 6 bases lay outside the gene matches. The germline V gene has CDR1 MNHNS and CDR2 SASEGT.

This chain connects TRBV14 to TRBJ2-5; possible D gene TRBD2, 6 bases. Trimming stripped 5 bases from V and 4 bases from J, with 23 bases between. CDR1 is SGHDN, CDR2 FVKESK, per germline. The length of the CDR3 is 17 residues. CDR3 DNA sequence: TGTGCCAGCAGCGGCAGGGTCGATCCAAGGCGGGGAGAGACCCAGTACTTC. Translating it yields CASSGRVDPRRGETQYF.

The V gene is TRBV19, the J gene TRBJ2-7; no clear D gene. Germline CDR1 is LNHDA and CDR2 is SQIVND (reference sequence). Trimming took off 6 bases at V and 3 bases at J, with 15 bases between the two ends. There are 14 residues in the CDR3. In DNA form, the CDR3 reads TGTGCCAGTAGGACTGCGGCTGGCATCTACGAGCAGTACTTC. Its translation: CASRTAAGIYEQYF.

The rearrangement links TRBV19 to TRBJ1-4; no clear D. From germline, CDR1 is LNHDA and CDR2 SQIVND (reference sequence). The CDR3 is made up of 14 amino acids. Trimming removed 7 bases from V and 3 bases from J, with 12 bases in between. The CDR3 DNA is TGTGCCAGTACAATGGGAGTGGCTAATGAAAAACTGTTTTTT. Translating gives CASTMGVANEKLFF.

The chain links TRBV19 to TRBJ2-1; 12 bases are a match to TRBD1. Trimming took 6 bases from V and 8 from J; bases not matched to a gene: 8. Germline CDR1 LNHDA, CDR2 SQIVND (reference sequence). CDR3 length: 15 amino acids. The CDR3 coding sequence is TGTGCCAGTAGAAATCCGGGACAGGGGGCTTATGAGCAGTTCTTC. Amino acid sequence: CASRNPGQGAYEQFF.

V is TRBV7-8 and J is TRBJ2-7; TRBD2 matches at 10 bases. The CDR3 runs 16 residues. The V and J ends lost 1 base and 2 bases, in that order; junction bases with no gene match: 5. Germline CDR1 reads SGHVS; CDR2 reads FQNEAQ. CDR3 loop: CASSLVTSGIPYEQYF. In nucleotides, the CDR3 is TGTGCCAGCAGCTTAGTTACTAGCGGGATCCCCTACGAGCAGTACTTC.

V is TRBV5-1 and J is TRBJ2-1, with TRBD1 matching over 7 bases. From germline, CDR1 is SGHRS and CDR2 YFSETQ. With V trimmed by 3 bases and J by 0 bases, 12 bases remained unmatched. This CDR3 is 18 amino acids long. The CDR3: CASSSLGTDVYSYNEQFF. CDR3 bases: TGCGCCAGCAGCTCTCTCGGGACAGATGTTTACTCCTACAATGAGCAGTTCTTC.

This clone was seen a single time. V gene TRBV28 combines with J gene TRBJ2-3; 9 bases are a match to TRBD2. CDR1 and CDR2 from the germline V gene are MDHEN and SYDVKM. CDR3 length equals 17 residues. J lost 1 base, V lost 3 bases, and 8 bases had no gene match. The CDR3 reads CASSFSGGGRGTDTQYF. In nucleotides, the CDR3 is TGTGCCAGCAGTTTTTCGGGGGGCGGGAGGGGCACAGATACGCAGTATTTT.

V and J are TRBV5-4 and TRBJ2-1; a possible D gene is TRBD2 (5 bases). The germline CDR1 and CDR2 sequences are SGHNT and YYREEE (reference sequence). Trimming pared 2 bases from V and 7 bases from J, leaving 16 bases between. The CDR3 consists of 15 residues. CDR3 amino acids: CASSFSGGPFNEQFF. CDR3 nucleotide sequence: TGTGCCAGCAGCTTCAGCGGAGGCCCTTTTAATGAGCAGTTCTTC.

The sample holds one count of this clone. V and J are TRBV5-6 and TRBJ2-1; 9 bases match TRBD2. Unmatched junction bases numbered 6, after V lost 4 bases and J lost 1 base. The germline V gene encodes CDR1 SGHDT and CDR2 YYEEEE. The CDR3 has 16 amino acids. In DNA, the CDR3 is TGTGCCAGCAGCCTGGCGGGACTAGCTTCCTACAATGAGCAGTTCTTC. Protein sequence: CASSLAGLASYNEQFF.

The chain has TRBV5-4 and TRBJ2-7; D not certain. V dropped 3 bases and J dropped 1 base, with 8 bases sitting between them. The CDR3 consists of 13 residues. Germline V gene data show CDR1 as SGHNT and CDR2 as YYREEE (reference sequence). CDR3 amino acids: CASSSLLSYEQYF. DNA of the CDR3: TGTGCCAGCAGCTCCCTCCTTTCCTACGAGCAGTACTTC.